The 29 T cell receptor beta chains below come from one sample, sequenced in a study of cytotoxic CD8 clonotypes in ibrutinib-treated CLL. Data came from immunoSEQ multiplex PCR; TCRdb stores just in-frame clones and leaves some out. The sample lists 130,000 or so clones, roughly 77% occurring once. Sample: PBMCs, taken after 12 months of ibrutinib treatment. The source of these receptors is a human donor with chronic lymphocytic leukemia.

This clone was seen more than once but under ten times. The rearrangement links TRBV7-9 to TRBJ1-1; D remains ambiguous. V was trimmed by 3 bases and J by 0 bases, leaving 17 bases between them. The germline gives CDR1 SEHNR, CDR2 FQNEAQ (reference sequence). The CDR3 has 17 residues. The CDR3, as DNA: TGTGCCAGCAGCTTTAAACCGCGGTCGGATATGAACACTGAAGCTTTCTTT. As protein: CASSFKPRSDMNTEAFF. The complete variable domain, with remaining parts taken from reference TRBV7-9 and TRBJ1-1, reads DTGVSQNPRHKITKRGQNVTFRCDPISEHNRLYWYRQTLGQGPEFLTYFQNEAQLEKSRLLSDRFSAERPKGSFSTLEIQRTEQGDSAMYLCASSFKPRSDMNTEAFFGQGTRLTVV.

This chain uses TRBV5-4 with TRBJ2-7; D might be TRBD1 (6 bases). Trimming removed 0 bases from V and 2 bases from J, with 9 bases in between. The CDR3 totals 14 residues. Per the germline V gene, CDR1 is SGHNT and CDR2 is YYREEE (reference sequence). The CDR3 bases are TGTGCCAGCAGCTTGGAGCAGGGGCCCTACGAGCAGTACTTC. Translation gives CASSLEQGPYEQYF.

V and J are TRBV7-8 and TRBJ1-2, with a tentative D call TRBD1 (5 bases). V shed 5 bases and J shed 1 base, with 20 bases lying between them. The CDR3 is made up of 17 amino acids. CDR1 and CDR2 from the germline V gene are SGHVS and FQNEAQ. The CDR3 loop reads CASSRRVGTGSNYGYTF. The CDR3 nucleotides read TGTGCCAGCAGCCGAAGGGTCGGTACAGGTAGTAACTATGGCTACACCTTC.

V is TRBV27 and J is TRBJ2-7, with D unresolved. With 2 bases removed from V and 0 bases from J, the gap between germline ends came to 11 bases. Germline loops: CDR1 MNHEY, CDR2 SMNVEV (reference sequence). The length of the CDR3 is 15 residues. The CDR3 sequence is CASSLGGNPSYEQYF. The CDR3 bases are TGTGCCAGCAGTTTAGGCGGAAACCCCTCCTACGAGCAGTACTTC.

This clone came up a few times. J is TRBJ2-2 and V is TRBV7-2, with D maybe TRBD2 (6 bases). V lost 5 bases to trimming and J lost 5 bases, with 15 bases between them. Germline CDR1 is SGHTA and CDR2 is FQGNSA. The CDR3 has 15 residues. CDR3 bases: TGTGCCAGCAGCCCGTTGGGACTCTCTACCGGGGAGCTGTTTTTT. Residues: CASSPLGLSTGELFF.

V is TRBV19 and J is TRBJ1-5, with unresolved D. The V end lost 3 bases, the J end lost 0 bases, and 6 bases lay between the germline ends. Per the germline V gene, CDR1 is LNHDA and CDR2 is SQIVND (reference sequence). This CDR3 region has 14 residues. The CDR3 protein is CASSIWDSNQPQHF. In nucleotides, the CDR3 is TGTGCCAGTAGTATTTGGGATAGCAATCAGCCCCAGCATTTT.

The rearrangement links TRBV4-1 to TRBJ2-7; D is uncertain. The germline V and J ends were trimmed by 0 bases and 3 bases, with 9 bases remaining between them. The CDR3 consists of 14 residues. From germline, CDR1 is MGHRA and CDR2 YSYEKL. Here the CDR3 reads CASSQDELFYEQYF. The CDR3 DNA reads as TGCGCCAGCAGCCAAGACGAGCTTTTCTACGAGCAGTACTTC.

The chain couples TRBV5-1 to TRBJ2-7; D call uncertain. The CDR3 has 12 amino acids. Trimming left V 3 bases short and J 2 bases short, with 6 bases between. Germline lookup yields CDR1 SGHRS and CDR2 YFSETQ. The CDR3 spells CASSSGPYEQYF. CDR3 coding DNA: TGCGCCAGCAGCTCGGGCCCCTACGAGCAGTACTTC. Variable domain in full (rest from reference TRBV5-1 and TRBJ2-7): KAGVTQTPRYLIKTRGQQVTLSCSPISGHRSVSWYQQTPGQGLQFLFEYFSETQRNKGNFPGRFSGRQFSNSRSEMNVSTLELGDSALYLCASSSGPYEQYFGPGTRLTVT.

The chain combines TRBV5-1 with TRBJ1-1, with 7 bases fitting TRBD1. V gave up 0 bases and J gave up 1 base; unmatched junction bases: 6. The CDR3 is 16 residues long. The germline gives CDR1 SGHRS, CDR2 YFSETQ. This CDR3 reads CASSLAGGTANTEAFF. CDR3 bases: TGCGCCAGCAGCTTGGCCGGGGGGACAGCGAACACTGAAGCTTTCTTT. The entire variable domain, with the rest obtained from reference TRBV5-1 and TRBJ1-1, is as follows: KAGVTQTPRYLIKTRGQQVTLSCSPISGHRSVSWYQQTPGQGLQFLFEYFSETQRNKGNFPGRFSGRQFSNSRSEMNVSTLELGDSALYLCASSLAGGTANTEAFFGQGTRLTVV.

V gene TRBV28 combines with J gene TRBJ1-1; possible D gene TRBD1, 5 bases. The V end was cut by 5 bases, the J end by 1 base, with 11 bases between. Germline lookup yields CDR1 MDHEN and CDR2 SYDVKM. The CDR3 loop spans 14 amino acids. CDR3 amino acids: CASSPGPRNTEAFF. CDR3 DNA: TGTGCCAGCAGTCCGGGACCCAGGAACACTGAAGCTTTCTTT. The entire variable domain, with the rest obtained from reference TRBV28 and TRBJ1-1, is as follows: DVKVTQSSRYLVKRTGEKVFLECVQDMDHENMFWYRQDPGLGLRLIYFSYDVKMKEKGDIPEGYSVSREKKERFSLILESASTNQTSMYLCASSPGPRNTEAFFGQGTRLTVV.

The chain combines TRBV4-1 with TRBJ2-7, with D perhaps matching TRBD1 or TRBD2 (5 bases each). CDR3 length: 17 residues. Germline V gene lookup returns CDR1 MGHRA and CDR2 YSYEKL. Deletions cut 0 bases from V and 0 bases from J, with 15 bases between. CDR3 amino acids: CASSQDRPGTVSYEQYF. CDR3 DNA sequence: TGCGCCAGCAGCCAAGATAGGCCGGGGACCGTCTCCTACGAGCAGTACTTC.

V usage is TRBV9 and J usage is TRBJ2-1; 13 bases match TRBD2. J gave up 6 bases and V 3 bases, and 3 bases lay outside the gene matches. The germline V gene has CDR1 SGDLS and CDR2 YYNGEE. The CDR3 has 15 amino acids. The CDR3 DNA reads TGTGCCAGCAGCGACGGACTAGCGGGGGTCAATGAGCAGTTCTTC. Its translation: CASSDGLAGVNEQFF.

This sequence joins TRBV18 and TRBJ1-6, with 10 bases matching TRBD1. With 3 bases clipped from V and 14 bases from J, the junction kept 10 bases outside the gene matches. The germline V gene has CDR1 KGHSH and CDR2 LQKENI. The CDR3 totals 15 residues. CDR3 in amino acids: CASSPSGQGSKTLHF. DNA for the CDR3: TGTGCCAGCTCACCCTCGGGACAGGGGTCAAAAACCCTCCACTTT.

This clone was seen a single time. This sequence joins TRBV7-2 and TRBJ1-4, with a possible D match to TRBD1 (6 bases). CDR3 length: 15 amino acids. V was pared by 4 bases and J by 8 bases, with 17 bases between. CDR1 and CDR2 (germline): SGHTA, FQGNSA. CDR3 DNA: TGTGCCAGCAGCTCCTTCTGGGGGGCGGGCGAAAAACTGTTTTTT. Residues: CASSSFWGAGEKLFF.

The chain uses TRBV28 and TRBJ1-3; D remains unclear. The ends were cut back, 4 bases at V and 4 bases at J, with 14 bases in the middle. Germline V gene data show CDR1 as MDHEN and CDR2 as SYDVKM. CDR3 size: 15 residues. CDR3 DNA: TGTGCCAGCAGTTCCGGCCCCGGGTCAGGAAACACCATATATTTT. Translating it yields CASSSGPGSGNTIYF.

The chain joins TRBV28 to TRBJ1-1; 8 positions match TRBD1. Per the germline V gene, CDR1 is MDHEN and CDR2 is SYDVKM. With 5 bases clipped from V and 5 bases from J, the junction kept 7 bases outside the gene matches. The CDR3 has 14 amino acids. This CDR3 reads CASSPRTGQTEAFF. The CDR3 region has the DNA TGTGCCAGCAGTCCCCGGACAGGGCAGACTGAAGCTTTCTTT.

The V gene is TRBV21-1, the J gene TRBJ1-5; the table's TRBD1 call for D was not verified on the DNA. TRBV21-1 is shown as a pseudogene. CDR3 size: 17 residues. The CDR3 reads CASSKLPGQEGNQPQHF. CDR3 coding DNA: TGTGCCAGCAGCAAGTTACCAGGACAGGAGGGCAATCAGCCCCAGCATTTT.

The V and J genes are TRBV5-1 and TRBJ2-1; tentative D call: TRBD1 (5 bases). The CDR3 spans 14 residues. Looked up from germline, CDR1 is SGHRS and CDR2 is YFSETQ. Trimming cost V 5 bases and J 7 bases, with 16 bases left between them. In DNA form, the CDR3 reads TGCGCCAGCAGTCCAAACTGGGCAGGGAATGAGCAGTTCTTC. Translation gives CASSPNWAGNEQFF.

Comment on this clone: Distinct nucleotide sequences in the sample also encode this CDR3. The V and J genes are TRBV5-1 and TRBJ2-7; D not certain. V lost 0 bases, J lost 2 bases, and 6 bases lay in between. CDR1 is SGHRS and CDR2 is YFSETQ in the germline V gene. The CDR3 spans 13 residues. CDR3: CASSLGDPYEQYF. DNA of the CDR3: TGCGCCAGCAGCTTGGGAGACCCCTACGAGCAGTACTTC.

This clone was recorded a few times. The rearrangement links TRBV12-5 to TRBJ1-2; TRBD1 aligns across 8 bases. The CDR3 is 14 amino acids. V dropped 1 base and J dropped 4; count of bases not matched to a gene: 2. Germline loops: CDR1 LGHNT, CDR2 FRNRAP. The CDR3 DNA is TGTGCTAGTGGTTTGGAGGACAGGGTCTATGGCTACACCTTC. Amino acid sequence: CASGLEDRVYGYTF.

The chain carries TRBV11-2 and TRBJ2-3, with 7 bases fitting TRBD1. V dropped 6 bases and J dropped 2; count of bases not matched to a gene: 5. In germline, CDR1 is SGHAT, CDR2 FQNNGV. The CDR3 totals 14 residues. In DNA, the CDR3 is TGTGCCAGCAGGGAGAGGGGGCCCACAGATACGCAGTATTTT. As protein: CASRERGPTDTQYF.

This clone has a single count. The chain uses TRBV6-4 and TRBJ2-1; TRBD2 might be the D (6 bases). CDR1 MRHNA and CDR2 SNTAGT come from the germline V gene. The CDR3 spans 15 residues. Trimming took off 4 bases at V and 6 bases at J, with 16 bases between the two ends. For the CDR3, the DNA is TGTGCCAGCAGTGGGGCAGCGGGTTGGGGCAATGAGCAGTTCTTC. Its translation: CASSGAAGWGNEQFF.

The chain uses TRBV2 and TRBJ2-3; 16 bases line up with TRBD2. The CDR3 sequence is 21 residues long. Looked up from germline, CDR1 is SNHLY and CDR2 is FYNNEI. V was pared by 2 bases and J by 4 bases, with 15 bases of the junction left unmatched. CDR3 residues: CASSEPRQGSGTSGGADTQYF. The CDR3 DNA follows: TGTGCCAGCAGTGAACCTAGACAGGGGTCCGGGACTAGCGGGGGGGCAGATACGCAGTATTTT.

Points on this clone: This same CDR3 is encoded by further DNA sequences in the sample. The chain employs TRBV6-5 and TRBJ2-7, with 9 bases that match TRBD1. Looked up from germline, CDR1 is MNHEY and CDR2 is SVGAGI. This CDR3 region has 15 residues. V lost 7 bases and J lost 3; bases outside the gene matches: 10. This CDR3 is CASTRTGASNYEQYF. CDR3 nucleotide sequence: TGTGCCAGCACCAGGACAGGGGCCTCGAACTACGAGCAGTACTTC.

In its sample, this clone was seen once. J is TRBJ2-7 and V is TRBV4-2; perhaps TRBD1 as D (5 bases). The germline V gene has CDR1 LGHNA and CDR2 YNFKEQ. The ends were cut back, 0 bases at V and 3 bases at J, with 9 bases in the middle. The CDR3 loop spans 14 amino acids. In DNA, the CDR3 is TGTGCCAGCAGCCAAGACAGGGATAACTACGAGCAGTACTTC. This sequence encodes CASSQDRDNYEQYF.

CDR3 region: CASSPWRGKGTGELFF. The DNA of the CDR3 is TGCGCCAGCAGCCCGTGGCGGGGCAAGGGCACCGGGGAGCTGTTTTTT. The J gene is TRBJ2-2, the V gene TRBV5-1; D might be TRBD2 (6 bases). This CDR3 spans 16 amino acids. Germline V gives CDR1 SGHRS, CDR2 YFSETQ. The V end was cut by 4 bases, the J end by 4 bases, with 17 bases between.

This sequence joins TRBV28 and TRBJ2-1; D is possibly TRBD2 (6 bases). Germline CDR1 reads MDHEN; CDR2 reads SYDVKM. The CDR3 is 14 amino acids. Trimming stripped 9 bases from V and 3 bases from J, with 15 bases between. DNA of the CDR3: TGTGCCAGTTTCCCCTCGGGGGTCTACAATGAGCAGTTCTTC. Translating it yields CASFPSGVYNEQFF.

A note on this clone: Other DNA variants within this sample encode the same CDR3. The chain combines TRBV19 with TRBJ1-1, with D hard to call. The CDR3 length is 13 residues. The germline V gene encodes CDR1 LNHDA and CDR2 SQIVND (reference sequence). The ends were cut back, 4 bases at V and 0 bases at J, with 6 bases in the middle. The CDR3 DNA follows: TGTGCCAGTAGTACGGGCTTGAACACTGAAGCTTTCTTT. This gives the protein CASSTGLNTEAFF.

The J gene is TRBJ1-3, the V gene TRBV6-5; possible D gene TRBD1, 5 bases. Trimming cost V 2 bases and J 4 bases, with 12 bases left between them. Germline lookup yields CDR1 MNHEY and CDR2 SVGAGI. The CDR3 spans 15 residues. CDR3 amino acids: CASSYDSFSGNTIYF. The CDR3 bases are TGTGCCAGCAGTTACGACAGTTTCTCCGGAAACACCATATATTTT.